The sequence of this TCR beta chain was determined in a study of blood T cell repertoires in COVID-19 (dated by TCRdb to about 2020). Describing the broader study: Samples from collaborators originated in the United States, Italy and Spain and spanned both the acute and convalescent phases of COVID-19. The prospective study material was composed of cDNA or gDNA derived from T cells, B-cell-depleted T cells, or PBMCs. Subjects who had been exposed to COVID-19, were actively infected with it, or had recovered from it provided the deeply sampled blood TCRbeta repertoires that made up the dataset. The repertoires were released in a freely available public database meant as a resource for research on the immune response to SARS-CoV-2. The samples were drawn from the first 160 participants of the ongoing ImmuneRACE study and from 1,254 subjects provided by 6 global collaborators. The sample metadata nearly always contained a de-identified subject ID, COVID-19 status, age in years and sex. Where available, HLA class I and class II types were taken from metadata supplied by the sample provider and were not determined by assay-based typing.

The collaborating institutions used their own protocols to collect whole blood in K2EDTA tubes. For TCRbeta analysis, collaborator samples were shipped as frozen whole blood, as isolated PBMCs, or as DNA extracted from either sample type. The germline ends are 11 bases apart after V is trimmed by 1 base and J by 2 bases. The CDR3 holds 16 amino acids from the cysteine to the phenylalanine. CDR3 DNA only is kept here, 48 bases in frame from base 1. Taken from the germline V gene, the CDR1 and CDR2 loops are SGHAT and FQNNGV. Concerning this clone itself: Its antigen specificity is not known. One base away there is no much larger clone; base qualities are not given.

General study outcomes and caveats: Clinical and demographic metadata were provided uncurated, with the amount varying by source and participant.

TCRbeta CDR3 regions were amplified from genomic DNA by means of the immunoSEQ Assay, a bias-controlled multiplex PCR. From the authors' description of their analysis: Nucleated cell counts per sample were estimated from amplification of reference gene primers within the assay. Sequence reads were collapsed and filtered to measure the absolute abundance of every unique TCRbeta CDR3 rearrangement. For each sample, productive Simpson clonality was calculated as the square root of Simpson's diversity index across productive rearrangements. The table was pulled from immuneACCESS by TCRdb, which kept in-frame rearrangements only. Such tables lose some clones; where checked, under half of the loss comes from unresolved V genes, and the rest has no known cause. The V and J calls and clone size are taken from that table; D and trimming were inferred from the DNA. This sample holds about 60,000 clones; 60% to 85% were observed only once. The leading ten clones occupy about 33% of the sample.

The specimen sequenced was peripheral blood. The chain couples TRBV11-2 to TRBJ2-2; the D region possibly corresponds to TRBD1 (6 bases align). This sequence originates from a human donor in a cohort sampled during active COVID-19. CDR3 protein: CASSLGGQRNTGELFF. The nucleotide sequence is TGTGCCAGCAGCTTAGGAGGACAGCGAAACACCGGGGAGCTGTTTTTT.